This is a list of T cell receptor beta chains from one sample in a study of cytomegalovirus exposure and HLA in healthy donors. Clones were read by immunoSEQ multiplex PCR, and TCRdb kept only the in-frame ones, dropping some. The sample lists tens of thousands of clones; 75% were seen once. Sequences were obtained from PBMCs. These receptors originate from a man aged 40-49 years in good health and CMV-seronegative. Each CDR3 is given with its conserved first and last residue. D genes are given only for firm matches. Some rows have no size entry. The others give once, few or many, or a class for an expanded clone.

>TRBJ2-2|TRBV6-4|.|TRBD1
TGTGCCAGCAGTTCCCCGGGACAGGGGGTTAACACCGGGGAGCTGTTTTTT
CASSSPGQGVNTGELFF
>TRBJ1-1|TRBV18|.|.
TGTGCCAGCTCACGAGAATCAGAAGCTTTCTTT
CASSRESEAFF
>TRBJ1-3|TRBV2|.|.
TGTGCCAGCACCCGGTCTTGGAACACCATATATTTT
CASTRSWNTIYF
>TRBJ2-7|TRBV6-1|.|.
TGTGCCAGCAGTGAAGAGGACAGTAGCTCCTACGAGCAGTACTTC
CASSEEDSSSYEQYF
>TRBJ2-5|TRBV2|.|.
TGTGCCAGCAGTGACCAGAGGGAGACCCAGTACTTC
CASSDQRETQYF
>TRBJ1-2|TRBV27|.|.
TGTGCCAGCAGTTTATCCTCGAGGGGGGAGGGTGGCTACACCTTC
CASSLSSRGEGGYTF
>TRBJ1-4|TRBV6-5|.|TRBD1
TGTGCCAGCAGTGAGGGGGCTTATAGTGAAAAACTGTTTTTT
CASSEGAYSEKLFF
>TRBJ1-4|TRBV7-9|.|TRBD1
TGTGCCAGCAGCCCCGGGGACAGGGGGGACGAAAAACTGTTTTTT
CASSPGDRGDEKLFF
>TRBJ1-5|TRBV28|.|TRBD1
TGTGCCAGCAGCCCTTTTACCGGACAGGGGGCTAATCAGCCCCAGCATTTT
CASSPFTGQGANQPQHF
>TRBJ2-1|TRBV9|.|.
TGTGCCAGCAGCGTAGGGGGAGCGATATACGATGAGCAGTTCTTC
CASSVGGAIYDEQFF
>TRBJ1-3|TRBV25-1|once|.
TGTGCCAGCAGTGAATGGGGCAGGGGCGACGGAAACACCATATATTTT
CASSEWGRGDGNTIYF
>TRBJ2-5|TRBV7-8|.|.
TGTGCCAGCGCCCTGACAGGCTGGGGGGAGACCCAGTACTTC
CASALTGWGETQYF
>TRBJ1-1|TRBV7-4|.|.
TGTGCCAGGTTAGACAGTGAAGCTTTCTTT
CARLDSEAFF
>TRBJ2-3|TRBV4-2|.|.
TGTGCCAGCAGCCACAGGGAACGCACAGATACGCAGTATTTT
CASSHRERTDTQYF
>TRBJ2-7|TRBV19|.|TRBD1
TGTGCCAGTAGTATGGACAGGGGCTCCTACGAGCAGTACTTC
CASSMDRGSYEQYF
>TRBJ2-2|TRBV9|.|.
TGTGCCAGCAGCGTAGCGGGTCTAGCGAACACCGGGGAGCTGTTTTTT
CASSVAGLANTGELFF
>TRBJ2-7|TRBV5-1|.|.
TGCGCCAGCAGCTATGACGGGGACTACGAGCAGTACTTC
CASSYDGDYEQYF
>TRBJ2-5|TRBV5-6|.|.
TGTGCCAGCAGCTTGCGGCAGGCAATACAAGAGACCCAGTACTTC
CASSLRQAIQETQYF
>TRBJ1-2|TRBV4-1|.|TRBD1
TGCGCCAGCAGCCGAGAGGGACAGGCGCTCTATGGCTACACCTTC
CASSREGQALYGYTF
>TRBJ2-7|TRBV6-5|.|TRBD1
TGTGCCAGCAGCTCCGGGACAGGGTCCTACGAGCAGTACTTC
CASSSGTGSYEQYF
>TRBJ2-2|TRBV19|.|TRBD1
TGTGCCAGTAGCTCTGTCCGGGACAGGCGCACCGGGGAGCTGTTTTTT
CASSSVRDRRTGELFF
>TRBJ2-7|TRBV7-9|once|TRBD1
TGTGCCAGCAGCTACTGGACAGGGGACTACGAGCAGTACTTC
CASSYWTGDYEQYF
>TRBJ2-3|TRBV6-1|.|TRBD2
TGTGCCTCCCAAAGGCTTCAGACTAGCACGGATACGCAGTATTTT
CASQRLQTSTDTQYF
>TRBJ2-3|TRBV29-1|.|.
TGCAGCGTGGGGGGAGGGGGGATGGCAGATACGCAGTATTTT
CSVGGGGMADTQYF
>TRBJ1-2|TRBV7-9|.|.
TGTGCCAGCAGCTCCCGGGGGGGGGCGGACTATGGCTACACCTTC
CASSSRGGADYGYTF
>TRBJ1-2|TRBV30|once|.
TGTGCCTGGGGTGGGCAGGGGAACTATGGCTACACCTTC
CAWGGQGNYGYTF
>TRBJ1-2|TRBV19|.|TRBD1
TGTGCCAGTAGTCTAGAAACAGGGGCTCCGATTGGCTACACCTTC
CASSLETGAPIGYTF
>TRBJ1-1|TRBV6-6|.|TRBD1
TGTGCCAGCAGAGGGACAGGGGCTATGAACACTGAAGCTTTCTTT
CASRGTGAMNTEAFF
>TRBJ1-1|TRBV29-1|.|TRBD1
TGCAGCGCTGTCCCGGGACAGGGCGTGGAAGCTTTCTTT
CSAVPGQGVEAFF
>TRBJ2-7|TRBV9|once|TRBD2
TGTGCCAGCAGCGGTAGCGGGAGTTTCGACGAGCAGTACTTC
CASSGSGSFDEQYF
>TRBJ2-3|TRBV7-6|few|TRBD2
TGTGCCAGCAGCTCCCGACCTAGCGGTGGATGGTATTTT
CASSSRPSGGWYF
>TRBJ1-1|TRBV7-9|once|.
TGTGCCAGCAGCCCACGGGACACAAAGGTCACTGAAGCTTTCTTT
CASSPRDTKVTEAFF
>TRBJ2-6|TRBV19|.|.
TGTGCCAGTACCTTCCAGGGAGGTGGGGCCAACGTCCTGACTTTC
CASTFQGGGANVLTF
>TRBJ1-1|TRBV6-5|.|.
TGTGCCAGCAGTTCGGTTCCGGGGAACACTGAAGCTTTCTTT
CASSSVPGNTEAFF
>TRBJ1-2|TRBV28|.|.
TGTGCCAGCAGTCCCCTTAAGAGAGCCTATGGCTACACCTTC
CASSPLKRAYGYTF
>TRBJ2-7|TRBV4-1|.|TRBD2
TGCGCCAGCAGCCAAGATGTAGCGGGGGGGCCGTACGAGCAGTACTTC
CASSQDVAGGPYEQYF
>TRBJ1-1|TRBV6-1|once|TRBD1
TGTGCCAGCAGTGTGGACAGGGGGTACACTGAAGCTTTCTTT
CASSVDRGYTEAFF
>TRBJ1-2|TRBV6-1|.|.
TGTGCCAGCACGGGGAGGATCCGGCTCGGGTATGGCTACACCTTC
CASTGRIRLGYGYTF
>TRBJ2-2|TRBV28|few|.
TGTGCCAGCAGGGAGCGAGGAGGGACCGGGGAGCTGTTTTTT
CASRERGGTGELFF
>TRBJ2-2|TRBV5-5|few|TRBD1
TGTGCCAGCAGCAGAACATTACCGGGACAGGGGGCTTACGGGGAGCTGTTTTTT
CASSRTLPGQGAYGELFF
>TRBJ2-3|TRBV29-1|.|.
TGCAGCGCGGGCGCAGGGGGGAGAACTAGCACAGATACGCAGTATTTT
CSAGAGGRTSTDTQYF
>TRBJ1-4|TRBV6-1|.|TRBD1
TGTGCCAGCAGTAGGGACAGGGGTGAAAAACTGTTTTTT
CASSRDRGEKLFF
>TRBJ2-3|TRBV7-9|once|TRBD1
TGTGCCAGCAGCAAGGGACAGGGGATATTTGAGGCAGATACGCAGTATTTT
CASSKGQGIFEADTQYF
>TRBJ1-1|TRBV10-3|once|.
TGTGCCATCAGTGTACAGGGGAACACTGAAGCTTTCTTT
CAISVQGNTEAFF
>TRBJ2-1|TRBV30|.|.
TGTGCCTGGCAAACAGGGAGCTCCTACAATGAGCAGTTCTTC
CAWQTGSSYNEQFF
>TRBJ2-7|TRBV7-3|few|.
TGTGCCAGCAGCTTCTCTGGGGACATAGGAGTTGAGCAGTACTTC
CASSFSGDIGVEQYF
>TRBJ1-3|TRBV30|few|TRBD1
TGTGCCTGGACTGGGGACAGGGGCTCTGGAAACACCATATATTTT
CAWTGDRGSGNTIYF
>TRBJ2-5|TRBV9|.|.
TGTGCCAGCAGCCCCCGAGGGCGAGTAGGGACCCAGTACTTC
CASSPRGRVGTQYF
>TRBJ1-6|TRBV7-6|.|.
TGTGCCAGCAGCTTTTGGAGTCGCCCGGGAGGCGATTCACCCCTCCACTTT
CASSFWSRPGGDSPLHF
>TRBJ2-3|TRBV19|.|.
TGTGCCTCCCACCCGACGGGGTGGCCAGATACGCAGTATTTT
CASHPTGWPDTQYF
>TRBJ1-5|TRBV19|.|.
TGTGCCAGTAGCATACAGGGTTACCAGCCCCAGCATTTT
CASSIQGYQPQHF
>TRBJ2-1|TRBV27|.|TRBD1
TGTGCCAGCAGAATCTCGGGGACAGGGTATGGGAATGAGCAGTTCTTC
CASRISGTGYGNEQFF
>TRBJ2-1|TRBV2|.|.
TGTGCCAGCAGTGACCTCTGGCTAGCCTACAATGAGCAGTTCTTC
CASSDLWLAYNEQFF
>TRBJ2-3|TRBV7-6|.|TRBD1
TGTGCCAGCAGCTCAGGACAGGAAAGCACAGATACGCAGTATTTT
CASSSGQESTDTQYF